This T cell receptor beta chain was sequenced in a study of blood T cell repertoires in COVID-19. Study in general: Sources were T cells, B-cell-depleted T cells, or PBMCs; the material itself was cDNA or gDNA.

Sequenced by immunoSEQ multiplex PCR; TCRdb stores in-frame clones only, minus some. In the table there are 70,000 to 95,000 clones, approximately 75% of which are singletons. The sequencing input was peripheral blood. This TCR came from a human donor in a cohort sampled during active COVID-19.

The CDR3 DNA follows: TGTGCCAGCAGTGAAGGGGGGCACCTTACGCAGTATTTT. The encoded protein is CASSEGGHLTQYF. The rearrangement joins TRBV6-1 to TRBJ2-3; a possible D gene is TRBD1 (6 bases). The CDR3 is 13 amino acids. Per germline, CDR1 MNHNS and CDR2 SASEGT. Trimming stripped 1 base from V and 8 bases from J, with 10 bases between.